The present T cell receptor (beta chain) was sequenced within a study of CD8 T cells in Susac syndrome. RNA, at about 0.45 to 1 ug, was reverse transcribed with random hexamers. Multiplex PCR with immunoSEQ amplified the TCR beta CDR3 across 54 Vbeta and 13 Jbeta. TCRdb re-called the immunoSEQ multiplex PCR reads with MiXCR, one entry per CDR3 protein. The data contain about 200,000 distinct CDR3 sequences, 90% to 95% of them singletons. Sequencing of TCR beta was performed on blood CD8+ T cells and on blood CD4+ T cells. The V end lost 1 base, the J end lost 0 bases, and 10 bases lay between the germline ends. CDR1 LGHNA and CDR2 YSLEER come from the germline V gene. The CDR3 consists of 15 residues.

This rearrangement joins TRBV4-3 to TRBJ2-7; D possibly corresponds to TRBD2 (6 bases). The TCR was taken from a human donor with multiple sclerosis. The sequenced sample was CD8+ T cells from PBMCs. CDR3 nucleotides: TGCGCCAGCAGCCAAGCTCTCGGGAGCTCCTACGAGCAGTACTTC. Residues: CASSQALGSSYEQYF.